Listed below are T cell receptor beta chains from one sample, sequenced in a study of OX40 agonist ivuxolimab in advanced cancers. Clones were sequenced by immunoSEQ multiplex PCR, and TCRdb holds only the in-frame ones, with some missing. The data hold more than 70,000 clones, with about 90% observed a single time. Sequenced here: CD4+ or CD8+ T cells sorted from blood, sampled in a trial of the OX40 agonist ivuxolimab. These receptors all come from an adult with an advanced solid tumor such as melanoma, head and neck, liver or kidney cancer. Both conserved end residues are trimmed from each CDR3. A D gene is named only where the DNA matches it firmly. Clone size, where shown, is once, few, many, or a class for clones that have expanded.

v_gene: TRBV27
d_gene: TRBD1
j_gene: TRBJ1-2
abundance: NA
CDR3aa: ASRRGQGVLSNYGYT

v_gene: TRBV5-5
d_gene: NA
j_gene: TRBJ2-1
abundance: NA
CDR3aa: ASSGEARSYNEQF

v_gene: TRBV30
d_gene: TRBD2
j_gene: TRBJ2-1
abundance: NA
CDR3aa: AWSVGLAGGRFDEQF

v_gene: TRBV7-2
d_gene: TRBD2
j_gene: TRBJ2-7
abundance: NA
CDR3aa: ASSFSGSSYEQY

v_gene: TRBV6-1
d_gene: NA
j_gene: TRBJ1-2
abundance: NA
CDR3aa: ASSAWEKGYT

v_gene: TRBV6-5
d_gene: NA
j_gene: TRBJ1-1
abundance: NA
CDR3aa: ASSGRNTEAF

v_gene: TRBV2
d_gene: NA
j_gene: TRBJ2-3
abundance: once
CDR3aa: ASSDGTPGATDTQY

v_gene: TRBV6-5
d_gene: TRBD2
j_gene: TRBJ2-7
abundance: NA
CDR3aa: ASRRSSGVYYEQY

v_gene: TRBV27
d_gene: NA
j_gene: TRBJ2-3
abundance: NA
CDR3aa: ASRDYRTDTQY

v_gene: TRBV6-6
d_gene: NA
j_gene: TRBJ1-2
abundance: NA
CDR3aa: ASSFSDGYT

v_gene: TRBV5-1
d_gene: TRBD2
j_gene: TRBJ2-3
abundance: NA
CDR3aa: ASSTGLAGPSTDTQY

v_gene: TRBV5-1
d_gene: NA
j_gene: TRBJ2-3
abundance: NA
CDR3aa: ASSLTSPTDTQY

v_gene: TRBV7-2
d_gene: NA
j_gene: TRBJ2-5
abundance: NA
CDR3aa: ASSLSTLTGLRKTQY

v_gene: TRBV6-4
d_gene: TRBD1
j_gene: TRBJ2-3
abundance: NA
CDR3aa: ATSGQGGTDTQY

v_gene: TRBV7-2
d_gene: NA
j_gene: TRBJ2-7
abundance: few
CDR3aa: ASSLAAQGSGAEQY

v_gene: TRBV14
d_gene: NA
j_gene: TRBJ2-5
abundance: NA
CDR3aa: ASSQNGVETQY

v_gene: TRBV5-4
d_gene: TRBD2
j_gene: TRBJ2-7
abundance: NA
CDR3aa: ASGRAGVYEQY

v_gene: TRBV11-3
d_gene: NA
j_gene: TRBJ1-3
abundance: NA
CDR3aa: ASSLLGMGVSGNTIY

v_gene: TRBV10-1
d_gene: TRBD1
j_gene: TRBJ1-2
abundance: few
CDR3aa: ASSESGTANYGYT

v_gene: TRBV2
d_gene: NA
j_gene: TRBJ2-4
abundance: NA
CDR3aa: ASSVFGTAATQY

v_gene: TRBV7-7
d_gene: NA
j_gene: TRBJ2-1
abundance: NA
CDR3aa: ASSLDGGAGNEQF

v_gene: TRBV5-5
d_gene: TRBD1
j_gene: TRBJ1-4
abundance: once
CDR3aa: ASSLGGGSEKLF

v_gene: TRBV6-6
d_gene: TRBD2
j_gene: TRBJ2-1
abundance: NA
CDR3aa: ATAKREVIEQF

v_gene: TRBV6-1
d_gene: NA
j_gene: TRBJ1-5
abundance: NA
CDR3aa: ASSVSGVEGNQPQH